This T cell receptor beta chain appears in the sequencing data of a study of T-cell reconstitution after alpha-beta-depleted transplantation in children. The CDR3 covers 13 residues. Germline V gene data show CDR1 as SGHTA and CDR2 as FQGNSA. The V end lost 4 bases, the J end lost 6 bases, and 10 bases lay between the germline ends. Unique molecular identifiers were built into the TCRbeta library. TCRdb processed the PCR reads anew with MiXCR; each CDR3 protein has one entry. The table includes around 600,000 distinct CDR3 sequences, roughly 10% detected once. The sample consisted of PBMCs from the stem cell graft donor, taken from the stem cell graft. This receptor was identified in a human donor who donated a stem cell graft to a child with acute myeloid leukemia. The J gene is TRBJ1-5, the V gene TRBV7-2; tentatively, D is TRBD1 (5 bases). For the CDR3, the DNA is TGTGCCAGCAGCTCTTGGGGCGGTCAGCCCCAGCATTTT. Translated, it gives CASSSWGGQPQHF.